The clone carrying this TCR beta chain appeared many times. Antigen specificity is unknown. This entry belongs to a study of T cells after yellow fever vaccination. Study context: In the case of low-cell-number fractions, SMART-Seq v4 Ultra Low Input was used for preparation. Whole-study findings and limits: From the bulk population, abundant clonotypes could contaminate and appear within FACS-sorted repertoires. Subsequent booster samples again held most clones from primary vaccination (roughly 96% CD4, roughly 91% CD8).

In TCRdb, the 5' RACE reads were re-called with MiXCR into one record per CDR3 protein. The sample includes a few hundred thousand distinct CDR3 sequences, 6.8% of them seen just once. From germline, CDR1 is SGHTA and CDR2 FQGNSA. Losses at the gene ends were 4 bases for V and 10 bases for J; bases not matched to a gene: 8. The CDR3 contains 14 residues. The receptor was derived from a man aged 18 to 29 who received the YFV17D yellow fever vaccine. The chain carries TRBV7-2 and TRBJ2-3; 10 nucleotides match TRBD2. This specimen was PBMCs, taken about 41 days after the first yellow fever vaccination. CDR3 residues: CASSWGPSGGPQYF. The CDR3 DNA reads TGTGCCAGCAGCTGGGGGCCTAGCGGGGGCCCGCAGTATTTT.